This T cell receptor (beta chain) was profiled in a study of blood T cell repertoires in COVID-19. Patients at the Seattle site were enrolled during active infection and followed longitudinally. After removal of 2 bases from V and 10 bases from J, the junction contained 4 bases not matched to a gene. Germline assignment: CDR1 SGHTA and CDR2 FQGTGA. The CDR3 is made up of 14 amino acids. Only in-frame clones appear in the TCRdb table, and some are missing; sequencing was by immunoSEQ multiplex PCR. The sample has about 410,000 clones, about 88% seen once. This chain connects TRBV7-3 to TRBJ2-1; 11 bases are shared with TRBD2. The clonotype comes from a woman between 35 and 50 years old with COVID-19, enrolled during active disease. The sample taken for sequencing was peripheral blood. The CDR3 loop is CASSLGLAGGEQFF. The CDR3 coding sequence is TGTGCCAGCAGCTTAGGTCTAGCGGGAGGAGAGCAGTTCTTC.